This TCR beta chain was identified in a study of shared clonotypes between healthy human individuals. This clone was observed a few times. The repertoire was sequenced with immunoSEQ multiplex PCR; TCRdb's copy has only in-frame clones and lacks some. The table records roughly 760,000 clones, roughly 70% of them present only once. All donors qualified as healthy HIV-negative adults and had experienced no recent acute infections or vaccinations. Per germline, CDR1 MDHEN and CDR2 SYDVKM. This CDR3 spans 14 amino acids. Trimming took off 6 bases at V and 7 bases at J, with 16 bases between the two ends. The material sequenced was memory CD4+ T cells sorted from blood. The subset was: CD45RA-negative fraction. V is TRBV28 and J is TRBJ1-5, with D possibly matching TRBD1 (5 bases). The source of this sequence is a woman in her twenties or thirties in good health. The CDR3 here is CASRNRVGGQPQHF. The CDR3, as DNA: TGTGCCAGCAGAAATCGTGTGGGGGGGCAGCCCCAGCATTTT.